Shown below are 20 T cell receptor beta chains from a single sample sequenced in a study of CD8+ T cells in alopecia areata. Cell sorting was performed on pooled cutaneous lymph node cells with CD4, CD8alpha, NKG2D, NKG2ACE and other markers. Once RNA had been extracted, it was reverse transcribed into cDNA to act as the sequencing template. Sequencing was performed with immunoSEQ multiplex PCR; in TCRdb, only in-frame clones are kept and a portion is missing. Singletons are absent from the sample, which has over 250,000 clones. The specimen was CD4+ T cells sorted from a lymph node. The receptors derive from a C3H/HeJ mouse with alopecia areata. The strain is characterized by the MHC haplotype H2-k.

With regard to this clone: Gene names refer to mouse genes. The CDR3 end lies 4 residues beyond the end of the read and is filled in from the germline J gene. The chain links TRBV13-2 to TRBJ1-2; 8 bases are shared with TRBD1. The germline CDR1 and CDR2 sequences are NNHNN and SYGAGS (reference sequence). This CDR3 contains 15 residues. Unmatched junction bases numbered 4, after V lost 0 bases and J lost 3 bases. The CDR3 is CASGDAAGGDSDYTF. The part of the CDR3 DNA that was read is TGTGCCAGCGGTGATGCCGCAGGGGGCGACTCC.

A word on this clone: Gene names are mouse gene names. Read data end 4 residues before the CDR3 end; the end is taken from the germline J gene. This chain connects TRBV13-2 to TRBJ2-2; 9 nucleotides agree with TRBD2. V dropped 5 bases and J dropped 1; count of bases not matched to a gene: 3. The CDR3 runs to 15 residues. Germline CDR1 NNHNN, CDR2 SYGAGS (reference sequence). The CDR3 is CASGRLGENTGQLYF. The sequenced CDR3 bases are TGTGCCAGCGGACGACTGGGGGAAAACACCGGG.

A note on this clone: Genes and germline are mouse. The read comes to an end 4 residues before the CDR3 does, leaving the germline J gene to fill in the end. Other DNA sequences in this sample translate to the same CDR3. The chain joins TRBV13-1 to TRBJ1-1; 8 nucleotides agree with TRBD1. Germline-derived CDR1 and CDR2 are NSHNY and SYGAGN. After removal of 3 bases from V and 0 bases from J, the junction contained 1 base not matched to a gene. The length of the CDR3 is 14 residues. The CDR3 DNA, read in part, is TGTGCCAGCAGTGTACAGGGGGCAAACACA. This codes for CASSVQGANT. The complete CDR3 protein is CASSVQGANTEVFF.

Concerning this clone: Any gene name here is a mouse gene name. The CDR3 is cut off 3 residues early in the read; its end comes from the germline J gene. This chain links TRBV2 with TRBJ1-6; the D is unclear. TRBJ1-6 is an ORF, and what it does is uncertain. CDR1 is LGHNA and CDR2 is YSYQKL in the germline V gene. With 0 bases removed from V and 0 bases from J, the gap between germline ends came to 6 bases. CDR3 size: 16 residues. The chain's CDR3 is CASSQDRVSYNSPLYF. The sequenced CDR3 bases are TGTGCCAGCAGCCAAGATAGGGTTTCCTATAATTCGCCC.

This clone was detected a few times. Each gene name is a mouse one. The CDR3 is cut off 4 residues early in the read; its end comes from the germline J gene. Other DNA sequences in this specimen translate into the identical CDR3. The chain has TRBV13-1 and TRBJ1-1, with D tentatively TRBD1 (5 bases). The CDR3 extends over 12 amino acids. Per the germline V gene, CDR1 is NSHNY and CDR2 is SYGAGN. This chain's CDR3 is CASSDQGTEVFF. The DNA read from the CDR3 is TGTGCCAGCAGTGATCAGGGAACA.

For this clone: The germline and genes are mouse ones. From the germline J gene comes the end of the CDR3, since the read stops 4 residues before it. The identical CDR3 is also encoded by other nucleotide sequences in the sample. The chain couples TRBV19 to TRBJ2-2; weak D call: TRBD1 (5 bases). The germline V and J ends were trimmed by 2 bases and 4 bases, with 12 bases remaining between them. Per germline, CDR1 FNHDT and CDR2 SITEND (reference sequence). CDR3 length equals 15 residues. Incomplete CDR3 DNA: TGTGCCAGCAGTATCCGGGGAAGGGGCACCGGG. Encoded protein: CASSIRGRGTG. The entire CDR3 protein reads CASSIRGRGTGQLYF.

In the case of this clone: The gene names given are mouse names. The read ends 3 residues shy of where the CDR3 ends; the end is completed using the germline J gene. The J gene is TRBJ1-6, the V gene TRBV19; the match to TRBD1 covers 12 bases. TRBJ1-6 is recorded as an ORF, its role being uncertain. The CDR3 runs 16 residues. Germline lookup yields CDR1 FNHDT and CDR2 SITEND (reference sequence). With V trimmed by 5 bases and J by 7 bases, 7 bases remained unmatched. The DNA read from the CDR3 is TGTGCCAGCAGCCTCCGGGACAGGGGGCGAAATTCGCCC. Its protein product is CASSLRDRGRNSP. In full, the CDR3 reads CASSLRDRGRNSPLYF.

About this clone itself: Gene labels here are mouse ones. The read gets to within 4 residues of the CDR3 end, and the germline J gene fills in the rest. The V call is TRBV19, the J call TRBJ2-3; TRBD2 matches at 9 bases. This CDR3 has 13 amino acids. Looked up from germline, CDR1 is FNHDT and CDR2 is SITEND (reference sequence). V lost 7 bases to trimming and J lost 0 bases; unmatched junction nucleotides: 0. CDR3 amino acids: CASGLGSAETLYF. The part of the CDR3 DNA that was read is TGTGCCAGCGGACTGGGGAGTGCAGAA.

This clone showed up just a few times. The listed genes are named as in mouse. The read terminates 4 residues before the CDR3 end, so the remaining end is supplied by the germline J gene. The sample has other DNA sequences that encode this CDR3 too. J is TRBJ1-2 and V is TRBV31; 8 nucleotides align to TRBD1. The V and J ends lost 0 bases and 2 bases, in that order; junction bases with no gene match: 2. This CDR3 is built from 14 residues. CDR1 is GKSSPN, CDR2 SITVG, per germline. The chain's CDR3 is CAWSLQGGNSDYTF. The CDR3 DNA, read in part, is TGTGCCTGGAGTCTACAGGGGGGGAACTCC.

For this clone: Each gene name is a mouse one. The read ends 3 residues early relative to the CDR3; the germline J gene fills the gap. This sequence joins TRBV13-3 and TRBJ1-6; 8 bases agree with TRBD1. TRBJ1-6 is an ORF; its function is uncertain. Germline V CDR1 and CDR2: NNHDY, SYVADS. V trimming: 7 bases; J trimming: 7 bases; junction bases outside the gene matches: 4. There are 13 residues in the CDR3. This CDR3 is CASGRGQNSPLYF. CDR3 DNA (partial): TGTGCCAGCGGCAGGGGGCAGAATTCGCCC.

As to this clone: Gene names and germline refer to mouse. The sequence runs out 4 residues before the end of the CDR3; the remainder is reconstructed from the germline J gene. This chain connects TRBV13-3 to TRBJ2-1; tentative D call: TRBD1 (5 bases). The V gene lost 0 bases and the J gene lost 1 base, with 8 bases spanning the gap. The CDR3 extends over 15 amino acids. From germline, CDR1 is NNHDY and CDR2 SYVADS. CDR3 DNA (partial): TGTGCCAGCAGTGATGGCAGGGAGAACTATGCT. This encodes CASSDGRENYA. The whole CDR3 is CASSDGRENYAEQFF.

Comment on this clone: Mouse germline and gene names are used. The CDR3 end lies 4 residues beyond the end of the read and is filled in from the germline J gene. This chain links TRBV5 with TRBJ2-7, with 8 bases fitting TRBD2. The CDR3 length is 15 residues. Germline-derived CDR1 and CDR2 are LGHNA and YNLKQL (reference sequence). CDR3 DNA (partial): TGTGCCAGCAGCCAAGTGGGGGGGGGAGATTAT. This gives the protein CASSQVGGGDY. The full CDR3 sequence reads CASSQVGGGDYEQYF.

The sample holds a few counts of this clone. Gene names and germline match the mouse. Sequencing ends 4 residues short of the CDR3 end; the germline J gene provides the rest. The chain couples TRBV13-2 to TRBJ1-1, with D unclear. The CDR3 has 14 residues. The germline gives CDR1 NNHNN, CDR2 SYGAGS (reference sequence). Between the trimmed V and J ends, which lost 1 base and 1 base, there was a span of 8 bases. The sequenced CDR3 bases are TGTGCCAGCGGTGATAATTGGGGGAACACA. It is translated as CASGDNWGNT. In full, the CDR3 is CASGDNWGNTEVFF.

In this sample, this clone turned up a few times. Here the gene names and germline are mouse. The sequenced fragment ends 4 residues before the CDR3 boundary, so the rest is inferred from the germline J gene. The chain links TRBV31 to TRBJ2-2; D possibly matches TRBD1 or TRBD2 (5 bases each). This CDR3 has 13 residues. Germline CDR1 GKSSPN, CDR2 SITVG. V was clipped by 0 bases and J by 3 bases, with 5 bases between them. The CDR3 region is CAWSLGDTGQLYF. Partial CDR3 DNA: TGTGCCTGGAGTCTGGGGGACACCGGG.

Concerning this clone: The gene names given are mouse names. Read sequence stops 4 residues before the CDR3 end, and the germline J gene provides the missing end. Other nucleotide sequences in the sample specify the same CDR3. This chain joins TRBV5 and TRBJ2-1; 7 bases map to TRBD2. Germline V gene sequence: CDR1 LGHNA, CDR2 YNLKQL (reference sequence). The V and J ends lost 1 base and 2 bases, in that order; junction bases with no gene match: 2. CDR3 length: 15 residues. The CDR3 protein is CASSQVGGDYAEQFF. The sequenced part of the CDR3 DNA is TGTGCCAGCAGCCAAGTGGGGGGAGACTATGCT.

This clone was counted a few times. Gene labels here are mouse ones. The CDR3 goes on 4 residues after the read ends, and that part is filled in from the germline J gene. This specimen includes other DNA sequences encoding the same CDR3. The chain is built from TRBV19 and TRBJ2-7; D remains ambiguous. The CDR3 covers 12 residues. Germline V gene lookup returns CDR1 FNHDT and CDR2 SITEND (reference sequence). The sequenced part of the CDR3 DNA is TGTGCCAGCAGTATACAGAAATAT. Translation gives CASSIQKY. In full, the CDR3 is CASSIQKYEQYF.

There are a few counts of this clone. Mouse names are used for the genes. The read halts 4 residues ahead of the CDR3 end, with the missing end drawn from the germline J gene. This chain joins TRBV19 and TRBJ2-2; 9 nucleotides agree with TRBD1. Looked up from germline, CDR1 is FNHDT and CDR2 is SITEND (reference sequence). With V trimmed by 5 bases and J by 3 bases, 8 bases remained unmatched. The CDR3 length is 16 residues. The CDR3 region is CASRPKTGGYTGQLYF. The sequenced part of the CDR3 DNA is TGTGCCAGCAGACCCAAGACAGGGGGGTACACCGGG.

This clone showed up just a few times. The genes are named according to mouse. The sequenced part of the CDR3 DNA is TGTGCCAGCACCTTTGACTGGGGGGGCGCGGGA. It translates to CASTFDWGGAG. The entire CDR3 protein reads CASTFDWGGAGEVFF. The chain has TRBV13-3 and TRBJ1-1; tentative D call: TRBD1 (6 bases). The missing CDR3 end, 4 residues past where the read stops, is filled in from the germline J gene. Germline V CDR1 and CDR2: NNHDY, SYVADS. This CDR3 comprises 15 residues.

This clone has more than one count but fewer than ten. Gene names are the mouse ones. Coverage ceases 4 residues before the CDR3 finishes, and the germline J gene fills in the end. The V call is TRBV14, the J call TRBJ2-5; 8 bases are shared with TRBD2. V lost 4 bases to trimming and J lost 0 bases; unmatched junction nucleotides: 4. The CDR3 is 15 residues long. Per the germline V gene, CDR1 is SGHDT and CDR2 is FRDEAV. CDR3 protein: CASSRTGFNQDTQYF. The sequenced part of the CDR3 DNA is TGTGCCAGCAGTCGGACTGGGTTTAACCAAGAC.

On this clone: Gene names and germline match the mouse. Read sequence stops 4 residues before the CDR3 end, and the germline J gene provides the missing end. This chain joins TRBV31 and TRBJ2-5, with D perhaps TRBD1 (6 bases). Deletions cut 1 base from V and 0 bases from J, with 8 bases between. Germline-derived CDR1 and CDR2 are GKSSPN and SITVG. The CDR3 totals 14 residues. The chain's CDR3 is CAWSHGQNQDTQYF. Incomplete CDR3 DNA: TGTGCCTGGAGTCATGGACAGAACCAAGAC.